This T cell receptor beta chain was recovered during a study of identical twins. TCRdb reprocessed the 5' RACE reads with MiXCR, giving one entry per CDR3 protein. The sample has a few hundred thousand distinct CDR3 sequences; more than 9% are singletons. The V and J ends lost 4 bases and 0 bases, in that order; junction bases with no gene match: 1. This CDR3 region has 15 residues. CDR1 and CDR2 from the germline V gene are MNHEY and SVGEGT. This same sample was also taken into another study, of yellow fever vaccine responses in identical twins.

J is TRBJ2-3 and V is TRBV6-2 or TRBV6-3, with 10 bases lining up with TRBD2. The sample comprised PBMCs. The clonotype was recovered from a woman younger than 35 in good health. The CDR3 here is CASSSLAGSTDTQYF. The DNA of the CDR3 is TGTGCCAGCAGTTCACTAGCGGGAAGCACAGATACGCAGTATTTT.